The 10 T cell receptor beta chains in this list originate from one sample, sequenced in a study of T cell clones after liver transplantation. Here immunoSEQ multiplex PCR was the method, and the copy in TCRdb shows in-frame clones only, minus some. The profile shows 98,000 or so clones, about 81% of them singletons. The sequencing here drew on CD4+ T cells from blood, taken before liver transplant. The receptors shown here come from a human donor who received a liver transplant.

V is TRBV5-1 and J is TRBJ2-1; D may be TRBD2 (5 bases). Trimming removed 2 bases at V and 0 bases at J, with 15 bases between. The CDR3 consists of 17 residues. Germline-derived CDR1 and CDR2 are SGHRS and YFSETQ. CDR3 bases: TGCGCCAGCAGCTTAATACGACTACAAAACTCCTACAATGAGCAGTTCTTC. Amino acid sequence: CASSLIRLQNSYNEQFF.

CDR3 loop: CATSRGDSSYNEQFF. The CDR3, as DNA: TGTGCCACCAGCAGAGGTGATAGCAGCTACAATGAGCAGTTCTTC. J is TRBJ2-1 and V is TRBV15; D ambiguous. From germline, CDR1 is LNHNV and CDR2 YYDKDF (reference sequence). CDR3 length: 15 amino acids. V lost 1 base and J 3 bases, leaving 10 bases between the germline ends.

The chain uses TRBV7-3 and TRBJ2-7; possibly TRBD1 for D (5 bases). The CDR3 runs to 13 residues. Germline loops: CDR1 SGHTA, CDR2 FQGTGA. Trimming took 5 bases from V and 2 from J, leaving 10 bases between them. This CDR3 is CASSPGHAYEQYF. The DNA for the CDR3 is TGTGCCAGCAGCCCAGGACACGCCTACGAGCAGTACTTC.

V usage is TRBV9 and J usage is TRBJ2-2, with D perhaps given as TRBD1 or TRBD2 (5 bases each). The CDR3 contains 16 residues. The germline V gene encodes CDR1 SGDLS and CDR2 YYNGEE. V lost 2 bases, J lost 5 bases, and 16 bases lay in between. The CDR3 reads CASSVKGDSTTGELFF. The CDR3 DNA is TGTGCCAGCAGCGTTAAGGGAGACAGCACGACCGGGGAGCTGTTTTTT.

For the CDR3, the DNA is TGTGCCAGCAGTCCCGGGACAGGACCCTACAATGAGCAGTTCTTC. Translation gives CASSPGTGPYNEQFF. V is TRBV6-4 and J is TRBJ2-1; TRBD1 aligns across 8 bases. The CDR3 loop spans 15 amino acids. CDR1 MRHNA and CDR2 SNTAGT come from the germline V gene. The trim removed 5 bases at V and 2 bases at J, leaving 5 bases unmatched.

The V gene is TRBV2, the J gene TRBJ1-6; D ambiguous. V dropped 5 bases and J dropped 5 bases, with 7 bases sitting between them. Germline values: CDR1 SNHLY, CDR2 FYNNEI. The CDR3 totals 13 residues. The CDR3 loop is CASSLDHNSPLHF. As DNA, the CDR3 is TGTGCCAGCAGTCTGGATCATAATTCACCCCTCCACTTT.

This rearrangement joins TRBV19 to TRBJ2-3, with 8 nucleotides matching TRBD2. V lost 11 bases to trimming and J lost 5 bases; unmatched junction nucleotides: 9. The CDR3 loop spans 13 amino acids. Germline assignment: CDR1 LNHDA and CDR2 SQIVND (reference sequence). Here the CDR3 DNA reads TGTGCCTCCGGGGGGGAGGTAGGAGATACGCAGTATTTT. Residues: CASGGEVGDTQYF.

The rearrangement links TRBV4-1 to TRBJ1-2; D uncertain. V lost 6 bases to trimming and J lost 8 bases, with 16 bases between them. This CDR3 contains 13 residues. From germline, CDR1 is MGHRA and CDR2 YSYEKL. CDR3 loop: CASSPGLPGGYTF. The CDR3 bases are TGCGCCAGCAGTCCCGGACTCCCGGGAGGCTACACCTTC.

This chain links TRBV15 with TRBJ2-3; 8 bases align to TRBD2. The germline gives CDR1 LNHNV, CDR2 YYDKDF (reference sequence). CDR3 length: 16 amino acids. The ends lost 2 bases at V and 2 bases at J; junction bases unmatched: 6. The chain's CDR3 is CATSRLGGAYTDTQYF. The CDR3, as DNA: TGTGCCACCAGCAGACTCGGGGGGGCGTACACAGATACGCAGTATTTT.

The CDR3 bases are TGTGCCACCAGCTCGCCAGGAGGCTCCTACAATGAGCAGTTCTTC. Amino acids: CATSSPGGSYNEQFF. The rearrangement uses TRBV15 and TRBJ2-1, with a possible D match to TRBD2 (5 bases). The length of the CDR3 is 15 residues. V lost 5 bases and J 0 bases, leaving 11 bases between the germline ends. Germline V gene data show CDR1 as LNHNV and CDR2 as YYDKDF (reference sequence). The full variable domain, its missing parts supplied by reference TRBV15 and TRBJ2-1, is DAMVIQNPRYQVTQFGKPVTLSCSQTLNHNVMYWYQQKSSQAPKLLFHYYDKDFNNEADTPDNFQSRRPNTSFCFLDIRSPGLGDTAMYLCATSSPGGSYNEQFFGPGTRLTVL.